This is a list of T cell receptor beta chains from one sample in a study of chemoradiotherapy in HPV16-positive cancers. Here immunoSEQ multiplex PCR was the method, and the copy in TCRdb shows in-frame clones only, minus some. The sample includes around 2,000 clones, 90% of them seen just once. Sequencing was performed on tumor tissue, taken from a patient who underwent chemoradiotherapy. These receptors all come from a human donor with HPV-associated anogenital cancer. The CDR3 runs from the conserved cysteine through the conserved F or W. The order of the fields is J gene, D gene, clone size, V gene, CDR3 protein, CDR3 DNA. D genes are given only for firm matches. Clone size appears in some rows only: once, few, many, or a class for an expanded clone.

j_call: TRBJ1-1; d_call: .; clone_size: .; v_call: TRBV14; cdr3_aa: CASSQGRGYMNTEAFF; cdr3_nt: TGTGCCAGCAGCCAAGGTCGCGGATACATGAACACTGAAGCTTTCTTT
j_call: TRBJ2-5; d_call: .; clone_size: .; v_call: TRBV18; cdr3_aa: CASSLRQEETQYF; cdr3_nt: TGTGCCAGCTCACTTCGACAGGAAGAGACCCAGTACTTC
j_call: TRBJ1-5; d_call: .; clone_size: .; v_call: TRBV30; cdr3_aa: CAWSWAGTLNQPQHF; cdr3_nt: TGTGCCTGGAGTTGGGCAGGGACCCTAAATCAGCCCCAGCATTTT
j_call: TRBJ2-1; d_call: TRBD2; clone_size: .; v_call: TRBV6-4; cdr3_aa: CASGAGGPGNEQFF; cdr3_nt: TGTGCCAGCGGAGCGGGGGGGCCTGGAAATGAGCAGTTCTTC
j_call: TRBJ2-7; d_call: .; clone_size: .; v_call: TRBV27; cdr3_aa: CASSIGPTHEQYF; cdr3_nt: TGTGCCAGCAGTATAGGACCGACACACGAGCAGTACTTC
j_call: TRBJ1-1; d_call: .; clone_size: .; v_call: TRBV6-5; cdr3_aa: CASSQRQGTEAFF; cdr3_nt: TGTGCCAGCAGTCAACGCCAAGGGACAGAAGCTTTCTTT
j_call: TRBJ2-1; d_call: TRBD2; clone_size: .; v_call: TRBV6-5; cdr3_aa: CASRVRLASYNEQFF; cdr3_nt: TGTGCCAGCAGAGTACGACTAGCGAGCTACAATGAGCAGTTCTTC
j_call: TRBJ2-1; d_call: .; clone_size: .; v_call: TRBV2; cdr3_aa: CASSEERTSYNEQFF; cdr3_nt: TGTGCCAGCAGTGAGGAGCGGACCTCCTACAATGAGCAGTTCTTC
j_call: TRBJ1-4; d_call: TRBD1; clone_size: .; v_call: TRBV5-1; cdr3_aa: CASRGPLGQGGEKLFF; cdr3_nt: TGCGCCAGCCGAGGTCCCCTCGGACAGGGTGGAGAAAAACTGTTTTTT
j_call: TRBJ1-1; d_call: TRBD1; clone_size: .; v_call: TRBV5-8; cdr3_aa: CASSQTGGGLNTEAFF; cdr3_nt: TGTGCCAGCAGCCAGACAGGGGGCGGACTGAACACTGAAGCTTTCTTT
j_call: TRBJ2-1; d_call: .; clone_size: .; v_call: TRBV25-1; cdr3_aa: CASSDQGSYNEQFF; cdr3_nt: TGTGCCAGCAGTGATCAGGGCTCCTACAATGAGCAGTTCTTC
j_call: TRBJ1-1; d_call: .; clone_size: .; v_call: TRBV6-1; cdr3_aa: CASSIEGNTEAFF; cdr3_nt: TGTGCCAGCAGTATCGAGGGGAACACTGAAGCTTTCTTT
j_call: TRBJ1-5; d_call: .; clone_size: .; v_call: TRBV29-1; cdr3_aa: CSVGDGINQPQHF; cdr3_nt: TGCAGCGTTGGCGACGGAATCAATCAGCCCCAGCATTTT
j_call: TRBJ1-2; d_call: .; clone_size: .; v_call: TRBV5-6; cdr3_aa: CASRWEGSHGYTF; cdr3_nt: TGTGCCAGCAGATGGGAGGGATCGCATGGCTACACCTTC
j_call: TRBJ2-7; d_call: .; clone_size: .; v_call: TRBV5-4; cdr3_aa: CASSLSLSSYEQYF; cdr3_nt: TGTGCCAGCAGCTTGTCGCTTAGCTCCTACGAGCAGTACTTC
j_call: TRBJ2-1; d_call: .; clone_size: .; v_call: TRBV11-2; cdr3_aa: CASSKDVINYNEQFF; cdr3_nt: TGTGCCAGCAGCAAGGACGTTATTAACTACAATGAGCAGTTCTTC
j_call: TRBJ2-2; d_call: TRBD1; clone_size: few; v_call: TRBV4-3; cdr3_aa: CASSGGTGEWNGELFF; cdr3_nt: TGCGCCAGCAGCGGGGGGACAGGGGAATGGAACGGGGAGCTGTTTTTT
j_call: TRBJ1-1; d_call: TRBD1; clone_size: .; v_call: TRBV9; cdr3_aa: CASSAPTGGAGTEAFF; cdr3_nt: TGTGCCAGCAGCGCTCCGACAGGGGGCGCTGGGACTGAAGCTTTCTTT
j_call: TRBJ2-3; d_call: TRBD2; clone_size: once; v_call: TRBV6-1; cdr3_aa: CASSESSGGADTQYF; cdr3_nt: TGTGCCAGCAGTGAGTCTAGCGGGGGGGCGGATACGCAGTATTTT
j_call: TRBJ2-3; d_call: .; clone_size: .; v_call: TRBV9; cdr3_aa: CASSASTDTQYF; cdr3_nt: TGTGCCAGCAGCGCGAGCACAGATACGCAGTATTTT
j_call: TRBJ1-6; d_call: .; clone_size: .; v_call: TRBV28; cdr3_aa: CASSPARANSPLHF; cdr3_nt: TGTGCCAGCTCCCCAGCCAGGGCGAATTCACCCCTCCACTTT
j_call: TRBJ2-1; d_call: TRBD2; clone_size: .; v_call: TRBV27; cdr3_aa: CASTLISSGSNEQFF; cdr3_nt: TGTGCCAGCACCCTAATTTCTAGCGGGAGCAATGAGCAGTTCTTC
j_call: TRBJ1-2; d_call: TRBD1; clone_size: .; v_call: TRBV2; cdr3_aa: CASRTHRGQGAKDYGYTF; cdr3_nt: TGTGCCAGCAGAACACACAGGGGACAGGGGGCGAAGGACTATGGCTACACCTTC
j_call: TRBJ1-3; d_call: .; clone_size: .; v_call: TRBV9; cdr3_aa: CASSVLSGQDGNTIYF; cdr3_nt: TGTGCCAGCAGCGTATTGTCAGGGCAGGATGGAAACACCATATATTTT
j_call: TRBJ2-1; d_call: .; clone_size: .; v_call: TRBV6-5; cdr3_aa: CASSGFYNEQFF; cdr3_nt: TGTGCCAGCTCGGGGTTTTACAATGAGCAGTTCTTC
j_call: TRBJ1-1; d_call: .; clone_size: few; v_call: TRBV20-1; cdr3_aa: CSASENRPGFF; cdr3_nt: TGCAGTGCTTCCGAAAACCGTCCGGGTTTCTTT
j_call: TRBJ2-3; d_call: .; clone_size: .; v_call: TRBV5-4; cdr3_aa: CASSQGPSTDTQYF; cdr3_nt: TGTGCCAGCAGCCAAGGACCAAGCACAGATACGCAGTATTTT
j_call: TRBJ1-1; d_call: .; clone_size: .; v_call: TRBV7-8; cdr3_aa: CASSLVDRGATEAFF; cdr3_nt: TGTGCCAGCAGCTTAGTGGACAGAGGGGCCACTGAAGCTTTCTTT
j_call: TRBJ2-5; d_call: TRBD1; clone_size: .; v_call: TRBV11-3; cdr3_aa: CASSPQGATQETQYF; cdr3_nt: TGTGCCAGCAGCCCACAGGGGGCGACCCAAGAGACCCAGTACTTC